The present entry profiles one T cell receptor beta chain with its context. Its matching antigen is unknown. This record comes from a study of OX40 agonist ivuxolimab in advanced cancers. Points from the study as a whole: At 0.1 to 3.0 mg/kg, CD4+ and CD8+ blood T cells expanded clonally by week 6.

This table comes from immunoSEQ multiplex PCR, and its TCRdb copy is limited to in-frame clones, with some not included. The table lists over 50,000 clones, around nine tenths of them singletons, with 15% to 20% in the top ten. This CDR3 comprises 13 residues. The V end lost 1 base, the J end lost 3 bases, and 7 bases lay between the germline ends. Germline loops: CDR1 LNHDA, CDR2 SQIVND (reference sequence). The TCR was taken from an adult with an advanced solid tumor such as melanoma, head and neck, liver or kidney cancer. V is TRBV19 and J is TRBJ2-7, with D perhaps TRBD2 (5 bases). The sample in question was CD4+ or CD8+ T cells sorted from blood, obtained in a trial of the OX40 agonist ivuxolimab. The CDR3 coding sequence is TGTGCCAGTAGTATAGGGACTTACTACGAGCAGTACTTC. This gives the protein CASSIGTYYEQYF.